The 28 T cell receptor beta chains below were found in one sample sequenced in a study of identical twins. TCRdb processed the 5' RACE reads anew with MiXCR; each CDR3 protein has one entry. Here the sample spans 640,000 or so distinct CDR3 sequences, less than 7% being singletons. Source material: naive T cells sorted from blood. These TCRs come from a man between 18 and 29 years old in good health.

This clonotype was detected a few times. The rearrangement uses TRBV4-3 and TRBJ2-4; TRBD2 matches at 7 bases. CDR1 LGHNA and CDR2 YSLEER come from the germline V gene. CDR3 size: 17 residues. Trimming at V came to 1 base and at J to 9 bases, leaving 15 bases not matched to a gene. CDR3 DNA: TGCGCCAGCAGCCAAGTGGGAGGGAGACGGCAGTCGAGCATTCAGTACTTC. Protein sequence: CASSQVGGRRQSSIQYF.

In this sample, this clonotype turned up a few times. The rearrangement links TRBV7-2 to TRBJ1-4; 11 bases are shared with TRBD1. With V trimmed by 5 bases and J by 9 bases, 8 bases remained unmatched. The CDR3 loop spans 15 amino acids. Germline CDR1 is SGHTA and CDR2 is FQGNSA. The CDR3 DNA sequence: TGTGCCAGCAGCGGGGGACAGGGGGGACGGCAAAAACTGTTTTTT. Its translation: CASSGGQGGRQKLFF.

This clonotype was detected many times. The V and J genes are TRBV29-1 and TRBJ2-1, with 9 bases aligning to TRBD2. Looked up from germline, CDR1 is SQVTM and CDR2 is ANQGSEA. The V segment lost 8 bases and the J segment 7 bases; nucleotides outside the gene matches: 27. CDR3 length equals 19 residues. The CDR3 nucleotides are TGCAGCACCGGAGGGATCCTAGCGGGATCCCATGGGGGTGGAAATGAGCAGTTCTTC. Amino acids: CSTGGILAGSHGGGNEQFF.

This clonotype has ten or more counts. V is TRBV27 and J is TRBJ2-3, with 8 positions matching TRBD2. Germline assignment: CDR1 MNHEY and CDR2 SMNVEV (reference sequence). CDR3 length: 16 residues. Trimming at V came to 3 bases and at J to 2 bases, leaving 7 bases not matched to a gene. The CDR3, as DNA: TGTGCCAGCAGTTTCGGGGGGGCTTGGTCCACAGATACGCAGTATTTT. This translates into CASSFGGAWSTDTQYF.

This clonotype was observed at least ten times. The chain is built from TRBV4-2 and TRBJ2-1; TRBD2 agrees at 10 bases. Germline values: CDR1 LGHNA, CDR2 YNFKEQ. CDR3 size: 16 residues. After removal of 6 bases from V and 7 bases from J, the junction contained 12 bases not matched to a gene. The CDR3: CASSSTPGLARNEQFF. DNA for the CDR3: TGTGCCAGCAGTTCTACCCCGGGACTAGCGAGGAATGAGCAGTTCTTC.

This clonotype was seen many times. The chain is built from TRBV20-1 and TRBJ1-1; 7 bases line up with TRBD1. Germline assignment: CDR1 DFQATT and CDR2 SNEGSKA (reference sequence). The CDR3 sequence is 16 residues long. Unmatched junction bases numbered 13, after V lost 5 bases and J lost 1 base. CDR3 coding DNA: TGCAGTGCTGCTAGACAGGGAGACGTTAGGAACACTGAAGCTTTCTTT. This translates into CSAARQGDVRNTEAFF.

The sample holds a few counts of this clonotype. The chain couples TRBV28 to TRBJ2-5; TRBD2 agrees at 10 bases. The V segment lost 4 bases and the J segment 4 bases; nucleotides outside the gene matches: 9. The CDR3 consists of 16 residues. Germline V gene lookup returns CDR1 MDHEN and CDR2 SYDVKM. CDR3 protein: CASSSPSGRGGETQYF. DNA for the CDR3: TGTGCCAGCAGTTCCCCCAGCGGGAGGGGGGGAGAGACCCAGTACTTC.

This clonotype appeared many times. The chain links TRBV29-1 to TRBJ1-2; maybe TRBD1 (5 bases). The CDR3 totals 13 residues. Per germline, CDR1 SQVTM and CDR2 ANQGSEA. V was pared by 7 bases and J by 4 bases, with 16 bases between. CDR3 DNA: TGCAGCGGGGGCGGCGGCCCAAGCTATGGCTACACCTTC. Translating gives CSGGGGPSYGYTF. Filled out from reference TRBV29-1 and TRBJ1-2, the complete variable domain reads SAVISQKPSRDICQRGTSLTIQCQVDSQVTMMFWYRQQPGQSLTLIATANQGSEATYESGFVIDKFPISRPNLTFSTLTVSNMSPEDSSIYLCSGGGGPSYGYTFGSGTRLTVV.

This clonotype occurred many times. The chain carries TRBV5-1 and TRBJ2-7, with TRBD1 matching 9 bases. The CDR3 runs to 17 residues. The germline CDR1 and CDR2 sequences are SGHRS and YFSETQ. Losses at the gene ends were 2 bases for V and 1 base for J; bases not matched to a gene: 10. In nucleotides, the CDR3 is TGCGCCAGCAGCTTTACTGAGACGACAGGGGGTTCCTACGAGCAGTACTTC. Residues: CASSFTETTGGSYEQYF. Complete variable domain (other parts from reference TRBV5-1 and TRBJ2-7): KAGVTQTPRYLIKTRGQQVTLSCSPISGHRSVSWYQQTPGQGLQFLFEYFSETQRNKGNFPGRFSGRQFSNSRSEMNVSTLELGDSALYLCASSFTETTGGSYEQYFGPGTRLTVT.

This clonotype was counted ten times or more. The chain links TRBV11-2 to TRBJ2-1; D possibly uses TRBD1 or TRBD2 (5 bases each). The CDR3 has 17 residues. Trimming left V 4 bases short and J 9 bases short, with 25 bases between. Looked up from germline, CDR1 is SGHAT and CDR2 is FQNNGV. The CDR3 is CASSSIGGWGPQAEQFF. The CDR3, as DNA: TGTGCCAGCAGCTCAATTGGGGGTTGGGGACCTCAGGCTGAGCAGTTCTTC.

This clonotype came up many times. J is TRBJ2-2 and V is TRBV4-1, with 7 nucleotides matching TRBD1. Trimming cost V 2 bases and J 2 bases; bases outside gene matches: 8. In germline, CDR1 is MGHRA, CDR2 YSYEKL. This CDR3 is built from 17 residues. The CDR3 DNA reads TGCGCCAGCAGCCAACTGGGGACAGCGAAAAACACCGGGGAGCTGTTTTTT. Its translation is CASSQLGTAKNTGELFF.

The CDR3 here is CASSSLGTGKVEPQHF. In DNA form, the CDR3 reads TGTGCCAGCAGTTCTCTAGGAACAGGGAAGGTGGAGCCCCAGCATTTT. This chain uses TRBV6-5 with TRBJ1-5; tentative D call: TRBD1 (6 bases). Trimming left V 4 bases short and J 8 bases short, with 21 bases between. The CDR3 is 16 amino acids. Germline V gene data show CDR1 as MNHEY and CDR2 as SVGAGI.

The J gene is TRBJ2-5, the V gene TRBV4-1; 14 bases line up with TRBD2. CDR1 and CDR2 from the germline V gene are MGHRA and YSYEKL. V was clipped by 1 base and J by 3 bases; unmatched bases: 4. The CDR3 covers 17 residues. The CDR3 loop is CASSQGVGLAGEETQYF. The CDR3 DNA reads TGCGCCAGCAGCCAAGGGGTGGGACTAGCGGGAGAAGAGACCCAGTACTTC.

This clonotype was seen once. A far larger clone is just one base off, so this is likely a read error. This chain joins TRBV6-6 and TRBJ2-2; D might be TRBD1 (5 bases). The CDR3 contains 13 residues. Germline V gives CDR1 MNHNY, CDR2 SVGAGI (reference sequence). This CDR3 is CASSSTGTRELFF. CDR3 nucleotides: TGTGCCAGCAGTTCCACAGGCACCAGGGAGCTGTTTTTT.

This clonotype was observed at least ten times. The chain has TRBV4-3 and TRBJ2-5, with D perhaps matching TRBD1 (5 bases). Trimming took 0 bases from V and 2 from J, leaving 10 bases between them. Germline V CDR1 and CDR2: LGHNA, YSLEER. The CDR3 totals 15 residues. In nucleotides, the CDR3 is TGCGCCAGCAGCCAAGATGTGGGGCCGCAAGAGACCCAGTACTTC. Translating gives CASSQDVGPQETQYF.

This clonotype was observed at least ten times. CDR3 sequence reads: CASSLLSGGQETQYF. CDR3 in DNA: TGTGCCAGCAGCTTGTTGAGTGGGGGGCAAGAGACCCAGTACTTC. This sequence joins TRBV5-6 and TRBJ2-5, with D perhaps matching TRBD2 (6 bases). Looked up from germline, CDR1 is SGHDT and CDR2 is YYEEEE. This CDR3 is 15 amino acids long. V gave up 1 base and J gave up 2 bases, with 12 bases separating them. The full variable domain, with the rest looked up from reference TRBV5-6 and TRBJ2-5, is DAGVTQSPTHLIKTRGQQVTLRCSPKSGHDTVSWYQQALGQGPQFIFQYYEEEERQRGNFPDRFSGHQFPNYSSELNVNALLLGDSALYLCASSLLSGGQETQYFGPGTRLLVL.

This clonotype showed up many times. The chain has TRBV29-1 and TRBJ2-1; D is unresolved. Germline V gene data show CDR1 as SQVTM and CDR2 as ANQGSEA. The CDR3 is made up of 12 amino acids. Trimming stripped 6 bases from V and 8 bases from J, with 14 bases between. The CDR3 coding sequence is TGCAGCGTGGCCGGCCGCGGAGATGAGCAGTTCTTC. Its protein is CSVAGRGDEQFF.

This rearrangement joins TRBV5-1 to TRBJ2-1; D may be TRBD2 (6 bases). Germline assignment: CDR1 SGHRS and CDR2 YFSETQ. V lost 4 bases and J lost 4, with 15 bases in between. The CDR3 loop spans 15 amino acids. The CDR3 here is CASSLGTVIYNEQFF. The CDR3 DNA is TGCGCCAGCAGCCTCGGGACTGTAATATACAATGAGCAGTTCTTC.

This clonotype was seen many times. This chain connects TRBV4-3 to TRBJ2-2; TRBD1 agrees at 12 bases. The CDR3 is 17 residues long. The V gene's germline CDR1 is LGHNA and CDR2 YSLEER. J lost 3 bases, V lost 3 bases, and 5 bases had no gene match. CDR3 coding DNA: TGCGCCAGCAGCCAGGGACAGGGGGCGCGGGACACCGGGGAGCTGTTTTTT. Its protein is CASSQGQGARDTGELFF.

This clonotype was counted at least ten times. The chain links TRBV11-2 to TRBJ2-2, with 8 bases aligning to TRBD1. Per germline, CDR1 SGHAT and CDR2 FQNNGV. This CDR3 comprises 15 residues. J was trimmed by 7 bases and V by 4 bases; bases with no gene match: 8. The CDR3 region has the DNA TGTGCCAGCAGCTCCCCACAGGGGGTGAGCGGGGAGCTGTTTTTT. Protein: CASSSPQGVSGELFF.

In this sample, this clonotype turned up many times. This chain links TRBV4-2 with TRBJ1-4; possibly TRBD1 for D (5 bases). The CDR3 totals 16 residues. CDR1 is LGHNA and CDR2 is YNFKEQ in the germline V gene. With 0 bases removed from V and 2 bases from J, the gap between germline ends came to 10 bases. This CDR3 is CASSQDIRDTNEKLFF. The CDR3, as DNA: TGTGCCAGCAGCCAAGATATCAGGGACACTAATGAAAAACTGTTTTTT.

CDR3 sequence (DNA): TGTGCCACCAGTGCCTCGACGGGGGTTAATGAAAAACTGTTTTTT. Protein product: CATSASTGVNEKLFF. This chain links TRBV24-1 with TRBJ1-4; D possibly corresponds to TRBD1 (5 bases). The CDR3 is made up of 15 amino acids. Germline CDR1 reads KGHDR; CDR2 reads SFDVKD. V was pared by 5 bases and J by 4 bases, with 13 bases between.

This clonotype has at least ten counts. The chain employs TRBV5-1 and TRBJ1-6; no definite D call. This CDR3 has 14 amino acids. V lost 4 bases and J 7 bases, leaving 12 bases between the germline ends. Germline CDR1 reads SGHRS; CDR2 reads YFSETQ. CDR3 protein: CASSEGYGNSPLHF. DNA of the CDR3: TGCGCCAGCAGCGAAGGATATGGGAATTCACCCCTCCACTTT.

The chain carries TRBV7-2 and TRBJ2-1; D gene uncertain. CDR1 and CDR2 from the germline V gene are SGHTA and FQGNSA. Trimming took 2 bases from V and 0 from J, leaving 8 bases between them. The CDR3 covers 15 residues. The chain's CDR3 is CASSLTSTSYNEQFF. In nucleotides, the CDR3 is TGTGCCAGCAGCTTAACGAGTACCTCCTACAATGAGCAGTTCTTC.

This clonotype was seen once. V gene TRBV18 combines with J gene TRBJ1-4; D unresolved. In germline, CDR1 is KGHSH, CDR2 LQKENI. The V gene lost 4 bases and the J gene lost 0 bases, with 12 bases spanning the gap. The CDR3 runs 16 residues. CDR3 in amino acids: CASSLMDVATNEKLFF. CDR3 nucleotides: TGTGCCAGCTCACTTATGGATGTTGCAACTAATGAAAAACTGTTTTTT. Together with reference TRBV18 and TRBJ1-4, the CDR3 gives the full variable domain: NAGVMQNPRHLVRRRGQEARLRCSPMKGHSHVYWYRQLPEEGLKFMVYLQKENIIDESGMPKERFSAEFPKEGPSILRIQQVVRGDSAAYFCASSLMDVATNEKLFFGSGTQLSVL.

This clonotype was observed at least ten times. The CDR3 region has the DNA TGCAGTGCTAGATCCGGAAATGAGCAGTTCTTC. It codes for CSARSGNEQFF. This chain joins TRBV20-1 and TRBJ2-1; D not certain. Deletions cut 2 bases from V and 7 bases from J, with 6 bases between. The CDR3 sequence is 11 residues long. Germline loops: CDR1 DFQATT, CDR2 SNEGSKA (reference sequence).

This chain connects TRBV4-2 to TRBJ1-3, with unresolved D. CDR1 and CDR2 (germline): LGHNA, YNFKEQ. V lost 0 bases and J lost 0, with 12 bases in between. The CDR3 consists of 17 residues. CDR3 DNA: TGTGCCAGCAGCCAAGATTATAAGGGCGTCTCTGGAAACACCATATATTTT. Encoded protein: CASSQDYKGVSGNTIYF.

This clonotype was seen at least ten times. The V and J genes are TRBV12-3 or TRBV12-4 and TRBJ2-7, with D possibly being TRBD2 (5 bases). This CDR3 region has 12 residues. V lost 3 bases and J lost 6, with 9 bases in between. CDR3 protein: CASSLTRAEQYV. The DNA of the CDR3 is TGTGCCAGCAGTTTGACGCGGGCCGAGCAGTACGTC.